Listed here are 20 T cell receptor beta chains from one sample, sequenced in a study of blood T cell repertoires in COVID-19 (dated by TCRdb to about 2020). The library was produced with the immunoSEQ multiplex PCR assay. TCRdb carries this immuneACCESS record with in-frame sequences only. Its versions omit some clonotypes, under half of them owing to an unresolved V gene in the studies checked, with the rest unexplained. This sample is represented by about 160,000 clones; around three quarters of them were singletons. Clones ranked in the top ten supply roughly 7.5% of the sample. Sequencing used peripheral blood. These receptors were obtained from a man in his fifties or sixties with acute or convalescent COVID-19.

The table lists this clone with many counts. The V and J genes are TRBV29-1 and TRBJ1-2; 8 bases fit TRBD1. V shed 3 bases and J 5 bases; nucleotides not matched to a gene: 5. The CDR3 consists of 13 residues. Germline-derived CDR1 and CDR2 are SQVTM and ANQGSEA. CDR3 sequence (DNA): TGCAGCGTTGAGAGGGACAGGAAGTATGGCTACACCTTC. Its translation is CSVERDRKYGYTF.

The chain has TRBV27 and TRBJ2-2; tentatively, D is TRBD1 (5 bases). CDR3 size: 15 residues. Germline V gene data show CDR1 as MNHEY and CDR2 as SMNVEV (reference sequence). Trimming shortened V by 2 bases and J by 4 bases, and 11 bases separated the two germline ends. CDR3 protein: CASSLRGRSTGELFF. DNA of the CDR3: TGTGCCAGCAGTTTAAGGGGTAGGAGCACCGGGGAGCTGTTTTTT.

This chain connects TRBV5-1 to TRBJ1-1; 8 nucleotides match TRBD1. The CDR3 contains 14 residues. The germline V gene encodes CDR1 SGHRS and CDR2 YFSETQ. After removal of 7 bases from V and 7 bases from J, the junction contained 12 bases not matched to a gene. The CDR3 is CASGLAGGDGEAFF. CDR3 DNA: TGCGCCAGCGGCCTGGCAGGGGGCGACGGTGAAGCTTTCTTT.

CDR3 sequence (DNA): TGTGCCAGCAGCGTAGCGGGTGGACATAATGAAAAACTGTTTTTT. It encodes CASSVAGGHNEKLFF. The chain recombines TRBV9 with TRBJ1-4, with D possibly being TRBD1 (5 bases). The CDR3 runs 15 residues. Looked up from germline, CDR1 is SGDLS and CDR2 is YYNGEE. V gave up 0 bases and J gave up 4 bases, with 10 bases separating them.

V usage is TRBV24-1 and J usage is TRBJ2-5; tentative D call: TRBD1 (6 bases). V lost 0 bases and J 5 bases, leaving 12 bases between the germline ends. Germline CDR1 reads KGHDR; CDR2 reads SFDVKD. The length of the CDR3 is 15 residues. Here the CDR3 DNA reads TGTGCCACCAGTGATTTGAGGGGGTCTCAGGAGACCCAGTACTTC. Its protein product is CATSDLRGSQETQYF.

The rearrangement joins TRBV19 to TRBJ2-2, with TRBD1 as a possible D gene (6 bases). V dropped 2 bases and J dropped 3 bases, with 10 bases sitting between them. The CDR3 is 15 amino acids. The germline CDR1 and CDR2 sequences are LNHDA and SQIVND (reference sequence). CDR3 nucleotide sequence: TGTGCCAGTAGTATACAGGGGATGGACACCGGGGAGCTGTTTTTT. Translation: CASSIQGMDTGELFF.

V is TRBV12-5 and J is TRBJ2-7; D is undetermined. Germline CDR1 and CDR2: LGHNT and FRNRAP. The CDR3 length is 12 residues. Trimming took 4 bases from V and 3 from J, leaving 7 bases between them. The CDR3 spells CASGSRVYEQYF. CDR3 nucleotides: TGTGCTAGTGGTTCCCGAGTCTACGAGCAGTACTTC.

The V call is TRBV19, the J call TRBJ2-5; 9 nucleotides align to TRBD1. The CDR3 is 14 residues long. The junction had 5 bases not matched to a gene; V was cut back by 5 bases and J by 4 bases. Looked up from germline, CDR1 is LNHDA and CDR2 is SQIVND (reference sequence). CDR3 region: CASSPDRGPETQYF. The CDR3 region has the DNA TGTGCCAGTAGTCCGGACAGGGGCCCAGAGACCCAGTACTTC. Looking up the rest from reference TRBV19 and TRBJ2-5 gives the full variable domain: DGGITQSPKYLFRKEGQNVTLSCEQNLNHDAMYWYRQDPGQGLRLIYYSQIVNDFQKGDIAEGYSVSREKKESFPLTVTSAQKNPTAFYLCASSPDRGPETQYFGPGTRLLVL.

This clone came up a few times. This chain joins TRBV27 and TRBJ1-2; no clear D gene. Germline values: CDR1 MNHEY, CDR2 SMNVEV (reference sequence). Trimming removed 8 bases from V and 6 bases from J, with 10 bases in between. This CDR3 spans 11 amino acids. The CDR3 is CASLGEDGYTF. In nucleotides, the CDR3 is TGTGCCAGCCTGGGAGAGGATGGCTACACCTTC.

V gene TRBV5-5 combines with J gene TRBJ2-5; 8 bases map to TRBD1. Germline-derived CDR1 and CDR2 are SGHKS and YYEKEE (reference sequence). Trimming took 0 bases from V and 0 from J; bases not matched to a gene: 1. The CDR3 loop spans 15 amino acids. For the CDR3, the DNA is TGTGCCAGCAGCTTGGTGGGACAGGACCAAGAGACCCAGTACTTC. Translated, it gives CASSLVGQDQETQYF. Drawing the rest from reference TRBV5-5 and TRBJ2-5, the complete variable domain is DAGVTQSPTHLIKTRGQQVTLRCSPISGHKSVSWYQQVLGQGPQFIFQYYEKEERGRGNFPDRFSARQFPNYSSELNVNALLLGDSALYLCASSLVGQDQETQYFGPGTRLLVL.

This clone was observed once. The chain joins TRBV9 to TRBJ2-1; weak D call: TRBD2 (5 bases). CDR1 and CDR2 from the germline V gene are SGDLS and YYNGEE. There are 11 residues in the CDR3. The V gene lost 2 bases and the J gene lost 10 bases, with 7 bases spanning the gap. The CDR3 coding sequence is TGTGCCAGCAGCGTGGGAGACGAGCAGTTCTTC. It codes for CASSVGDEQFF.

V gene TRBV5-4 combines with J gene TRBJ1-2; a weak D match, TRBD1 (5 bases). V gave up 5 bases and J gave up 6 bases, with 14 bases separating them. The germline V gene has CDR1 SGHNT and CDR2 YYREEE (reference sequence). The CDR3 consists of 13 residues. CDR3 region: CASRGRVVDGYTF. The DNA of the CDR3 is TGTGCCAGCAGAGGCAGGGTGGTCGATGGCTACACCTTC.

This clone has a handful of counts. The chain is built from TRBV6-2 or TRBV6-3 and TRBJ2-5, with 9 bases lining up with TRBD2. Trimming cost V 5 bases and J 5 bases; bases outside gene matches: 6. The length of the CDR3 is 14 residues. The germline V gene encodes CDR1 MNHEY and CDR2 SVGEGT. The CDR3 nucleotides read TGTGCCAGCAGTCGGACTAGCGAGGGGGAGACCCAGTACTTC. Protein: CASSRTSEGETQYF.

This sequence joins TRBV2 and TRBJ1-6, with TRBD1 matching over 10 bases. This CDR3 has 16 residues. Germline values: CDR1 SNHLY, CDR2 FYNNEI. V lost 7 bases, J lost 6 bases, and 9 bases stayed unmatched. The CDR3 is CASNGDRGISNSPLHF. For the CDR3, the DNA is TGTGCCAGCAACGGGGACAGGGGAATTTCTAATTCACCCCTCCACTTT.

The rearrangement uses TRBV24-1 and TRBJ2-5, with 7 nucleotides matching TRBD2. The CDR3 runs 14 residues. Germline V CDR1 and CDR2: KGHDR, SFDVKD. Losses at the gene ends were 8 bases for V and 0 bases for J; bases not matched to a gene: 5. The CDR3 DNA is TGTGCCACCACCGGGCGGGGGAACCAAGAGACCCAGTACTTC. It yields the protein CATTGRGNQETQYF.

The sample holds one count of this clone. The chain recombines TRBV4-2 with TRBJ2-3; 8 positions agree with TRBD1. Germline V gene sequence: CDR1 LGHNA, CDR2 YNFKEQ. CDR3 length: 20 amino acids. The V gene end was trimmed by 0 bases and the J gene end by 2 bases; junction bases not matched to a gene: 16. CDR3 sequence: CASSQDFVAGGKSLTDTQYF. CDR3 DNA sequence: TGTGCCAGCAGCCAAGATTTTGTGGCAGGGGGCAAGTCCCTCACAGATACGCAGTATTTT.

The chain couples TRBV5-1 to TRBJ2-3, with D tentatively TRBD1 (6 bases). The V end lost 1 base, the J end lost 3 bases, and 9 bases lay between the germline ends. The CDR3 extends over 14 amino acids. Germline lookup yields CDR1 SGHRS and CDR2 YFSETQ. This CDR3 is CASSLNQGTDTQYF. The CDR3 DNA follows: TGCGCCAGCAGCTTGAATCAGGGGACAGATACGCAGTATTTT.

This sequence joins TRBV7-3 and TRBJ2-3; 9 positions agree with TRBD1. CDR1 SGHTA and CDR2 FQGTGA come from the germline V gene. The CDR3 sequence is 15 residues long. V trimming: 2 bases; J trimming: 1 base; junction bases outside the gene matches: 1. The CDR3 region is CASSLGTGRTDTQYF. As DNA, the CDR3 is TGTGCCAGCAGCTTAGGGACAGGGCGCACAGATACGCAGTATTTT.

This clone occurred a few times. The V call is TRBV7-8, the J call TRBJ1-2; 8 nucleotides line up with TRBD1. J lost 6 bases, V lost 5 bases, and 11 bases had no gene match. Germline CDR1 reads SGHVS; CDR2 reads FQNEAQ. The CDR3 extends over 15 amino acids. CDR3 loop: CASSANSGGRHGYTF. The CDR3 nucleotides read TGTGCCAGCAGCGCAAATTCAGGGGGCCGTCATGGCTACACCTTC.

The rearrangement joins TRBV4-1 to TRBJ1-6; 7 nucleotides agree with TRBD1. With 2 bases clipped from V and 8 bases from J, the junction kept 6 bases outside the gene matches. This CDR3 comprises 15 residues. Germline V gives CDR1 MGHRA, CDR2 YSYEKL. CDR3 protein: CASSQPTGLDSPLHF. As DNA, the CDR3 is TGCGCCAGCAGCCAACCGACAGGGCTCGATTCACCCCTCCACTTT.